These 10 T cell receptor beta chains originate from one sample sequenced in a study of OX40 agonist ivuxolimab in advanced cancers. The library was generated by the immunoSEQ multiplex PCR assay. TCRdb re-hosts the immuneACCESS table, in-frame sequences only. Its copies lack some clones; in the studies checked, an unresolved V gene accounts for under half of them, and the cause for the rest is not known. Recorded for this sample are over 35,000 clones; about 89% of them occurred a single time. Under 0.7% of the sample lies in the top ten. The sequencing here drew on CD4+ or CD8+ T cells sorted from blood, taken in a trial of the OX40 agonist ivuxolimab. The receptors here all came from an adult with an advanced solid tumor such as melanoma, head and neck, liver or kidney cancer.

The genes are TRBV4-1 and TRBJ1-1; possibly TRBD1 for D (6 bases). The germline V gene has CDR1 MGHRA and CDR2 YSYEKL. The CDR3 runs 15 residues. Trimming stripped 1 base from V and 1 base from J, with 10 bases between. The CDR3 bases are TGCGCCAGCAGCCAAGTGGGACAAGGGAACACTGAAGCTTTCTTT. Amino acid sequence: CASSQVGQGNTEAFF.

This rearrangement joins TRBV7-2 to TRBJ1-2; D may be TRBD1 (5 bases). CDR1 is SGHTA, CDR2 FQGNSA, per germline. The CDR3 runs to 15 residues. V was pared by 4 bases and J by 6 bases, with 18 bases between. The CDR3 region is CASSSRPSREDGYTF. As DNA, the CDR3 is TGTGCCAGCAGCTCTAGACCGAGCAGGGAGGATGGCTACACCTTC.

V gene TRBV6-4 combines with J gene TRBJ2-2; D is unclear. In germline, CDR1 is MRHNA, CDR2 SNTAGT. This CDR3 is 13 amino acids long. V was clipped by 0 bases and J by 13 bases, with 12 bases between them. CDR3 in DNA: TGTGCCAGCAGTGACTCGATGACGAGTCGGCTGTTTTTT. The encoded protein is CASSDSMTSRLFF.

V and J are TRBV6-5 and TRBJ1-4, with D possibly being TRBD1 (6 bases). Germline V gene data show CDR1 as MNHEY and CDR2 as SVGAGI. This CDR3 region has 16 residues. With 0 bases removed from V and 5 bases from J, the gap between germline ends came to 13 bases. The CDR3 sequence: CASSYSVGGLNEKLFF. CDR3 DNA sequence: TGTGCCAGCAGTTACTCCGTGGGGGGGCTGAATGAAAAACTGTTTTTT.

In DNA, the CDR3 is TGCGCCAGCAGCTCACAGGGAGGTGGAGGCTACACCTTC. This sequence encodes CASSSQGGGGYTF. V gene TRBV5-1 combines with J gene TRBJ1-2; weak D call: TRBD1 (6 bases). CDR1 and CDR2 from the germline V gene are SGHRS and YFSETQ. V was clipped by 3 bases and J by 8 bases, with 14 bases between them. This CDR3 comprises 13 residues.

The CDR3 bases are TGCGCCAGCAGCACAGGGAATCCTGAGGAGCAGTACTTC. Encoded protein: CASSTGNPEEQYF. This chain joins TRBV5-1 and TRBJ2-7; possible D gene TRBD1, 6 bases. The ends were cut back, 4 bases at V and 7 bases at J, with 15 bases in the middle. This CDR3 has 13 residues. Germline values: CDR1 SGHRS, CDR2 YFSETQ.

This clone was counted once. The CDR3 region has the DNA TGTGCCAGCAACATTGACAGGGGGCATGTCGAGCAGTACTTC. Translation gives CASNIDRGHVEQYF. The V gene is TRBV6-1, the J gene TRBJ2-7, with TRBD1 matching 10 bases. The CDR3 length is 14 residues. CDR1 and CDR2 (germline): MNHNS, SASEGT. The V gene end was trimmed by 7 bases and the J gene end by 6 bases; junction bases not matched to a gene: 9.

This chain links TRBV5-1 with TRBJ2-5; TRBD2 matches at 7 bases. Germline V gene data show CDR1 as SGHRS and CDR2 as YFSETQ. V lost 0 bases, J lost 4 bases, and 9 bases stayed unmatched. CDR3 length: 16 amino acids. The CDR3 reads CASSLGGRSTLETQYF. In nucleotides, the CDR3 is TGCGCCAGCAGCTTGGGCGGGAGATCCACCCTAGAGACCCAGTACTTC.

The genes are TRBV7-2 and TRBJ1-4, with TRBD1 matching over 9 bases. With 5 bases clipped from V and 8 bases from J, the junction kept 6 bases outside the gene matches. This CDR3 has 14 residues. CDR1 and CDR2 from the germline V gene are SGHTA and FQGNSA. The CDR3 loop reads CASSPDRGGEKLFF. DNA of the CDR3: TGTGCCAGCAGCCCGGACAGGGGTGGGGAAAAACTGTTTTTT. Complete variable domain (other parts from reference TRBV7-2 and TRBJ1-4): GAGVSQSPSNKVTEKGKDVELRCDPISGHTALYWYRQSLGQGLEFLIYFQGNSAPDKSGLPSDRFSAERTGGSVSTLTIQRTQQEDSAVYLCASSPDRGGEKLFFGSGTQLSVL.

Comments on this clone: Because the CDR3 is missing its conserved closing phenylalanine or tryptophan, this is likely a read error. The chain is built from TRBV28 and TRBJ1-6, with 7 bases aligning to TRBD1. Trimming took 2 bases from V and 6 from J; bases not matched to a gene: 10. Germline loops: CDR1 MDHEN, CDR2 SYDVKM. The CDR3 runs 17 residues. The CDR3 coding sequence is TGTGCCAGCAGTTTAGGAAAGTTCCGGGACAGTAATTCACCCCTCCACCTT. As protein: CASSLGKFRDSNSPLHL.